This T cell receptor beta chain was captured by sequencing in a study of shared clonotypes between healthy human individuals. Study-level points and caveats: All-four-donor shared clonotypes had higher generation probabilities than non-shared clonotypes did.

Naive CD8 cells comprised CD45RO-negative, CCR7-positively selected cells, excluding terminally differentiated effector memory CD45RA+ cells. Sequencing was performed with immunoSEQ multiplex PCR; in TCRdb, only in-frame clones are kept and a portion is missing. The data hold approximately 650,000 clones, with less than 97% observed a single time. Regarding this clone: Its target is unknown.

The V and J ends lost 1 base and 2 bases, in that order; junction bases with no gene match: 2. Germline V gene data show CDR1 as LNHNV and CDR2 as YYDKDF (reference sequence). The CDR3 sequence is 16 residues long. This TCR was recovered from a woman in her twenties or thirties in good health. Sequences were obtained from naive CD8+ T cells sorted from blood. This chain connects TRBV15 to TRBJ2-1, with 10 bases that match TRBD2. The DNA of the CDR3 is TGTGCCACCAGCAGAGGCGGGACTAGCGCCTACAATGAGCAGTTCTTC. It yields the protein CATSRGGTSAYNEQFF.